This note documents a single T cell receptor beta chain sequence. Many counts were recorded for this clonotype. The antigen it recognizes is unknown. The sample holds no much larger clone one base away, and base qualities are not on file. The receptor library was made with 5' RACE. TCRdb names NextSeq 500 as the instrument used. To allow correction of PCR and sequencing errors, the TCR library protocol tagged every TCR cDNA molecule with a unique molecular identifier. The paper's processing steps were these. TCR identification, UMI-based error correction and CDR3 extraction were all carried out with Decombinator tools. Expanded TCRs were defined as those above a frequency of 2 per 1,000, corresponding to the top 1% of the tumor frequency distribution. Rényi diversity was computed with the R vegan package after subsampling each repertoire 100 times to 5,000 TCRs. CDR3 similarity networks were built from amino acid triplet string-kernel similarity, connecting CDR3s with pairwise similarity above 0.82. The raw public data were reprocessed by TCRdb itself: fastp quality trimming at Q25, MiXCR clonotype calling, in-frame beta chains only. Entries are consolidated by CDR3 protein sequence, retaining the most common genes and DNA. These V and J calls are TCRdb output, not the study's own analysis. The sample table lists around 48,000 distinct CDR3 sequences, approximately 5.7% of them with a count of one. The ten largest make up 11% of the sample.

Looking up the germline V gene yields CDR1 SGHDN and CDR2 FVKESK. The CDR3 runs 13 residues from the cysteine to the phenylalanine. This entry keeps only the CDR3 DNA: 39 bases, framed from base 1. The V end loses 0 bases and the J end loses 9 bases, and a stretch of 9 bases separates them. The data stem from a study of spatial heterogeneity in lung cancer (dated by TCRdb to between 2018 and 2021). The study in broad terms: Beta-chain transcripts were consistently detected in greater numbers than alpha-chain transcripts, which likely reflected higher beta-chain transcript abundance. In the raw uncorrected reads, each unique combination of TCR and UMI appeared on average more than ten times. In non-small cell lung cancer, the study made a quantitative comparison of TCR alpha and beta repertoires among multiple tumor regions, matched nontumor lung and blood. The study linked features of the TCR repertoire to counts of nonsynonymous mutations, which were determined by whole-exome sequencing of tumor tissue. At surgery, 220 tumor regions, around 64 matched nontumor lung samples and 56 PBMC samples were TCR-sequenced for both alpha and beta chains. On the study overall, not on this receptor specifically: Additional single-cell paired TCR alpha and beta sequencing was considered necessary to confirm, at a functional level, the hypothesis that regional TCRs recognize regional mutations. Ubiquitous expanded tumor TCRs were found in blood more often at tumor resection than at routine follow-up.

The sample's time point, from its label and the paper: sample taken at primary tumor resection. For TCR sequencing, whole RNA was extracted from tumor and nontumor lung tissue, or from cryopreserved PBMC samples, and no cell sorting was done. The donors were 70 or so patients from the lung TRACERx cohort who had early-stage, untreated non-small cell lung cancer. A patient was chosen for TCR sequencing only when enough RNA was available from at least two tumor regions. The receptor chain draws on TRBV14 and TRBJ2-1; the D gene is not confidently resolved. This sample comprised PBMCs, obtained at surgery. The TCR sequence derives from a male donor with early-stage non-small cell lung cancer. DNA sequence: TGTGCCAGCAGCCAAGATCTTAAGGGTGAGCAGTTCTTC. Translated, this is CASSQDLKGEQFF.